Listed below are T cell receptor beta chains from one sample, sequenced in a study of cytomegalovirus exposure and HLA in healthy donors. Measured with immunoSEQ multiplex PCR; TCRdb has only the in-frame clones, and not every one. Counted here are roughly 150,000 clones, just under 85% occurring once; the ten biggest clones make up around 27%. The material sequenced was PBMCs. These receptors were collected from a man aged 25-40 years in good health and CMV-seropositive. The CDR3 runs from the conserved cysteine through the conserved F or W. Fields, in order: D gene, clone size, J gene, V gene, CDR3 DNA, CDR3 protein. D genes are given only for firm matches. For some rows the clone size is stated as once, few or many, or as a class when expanded; others skip it.

>TRBD1|.|TRBJ2-6|TRBV9
TGTGCCAGCAAGCAGGGGGCTCCCTCTGGGGCCAACGTCCTGACTTTC
CASKQGAPSGANVLTF
>TRBD1|.|TRBJ2-2|TRBV14
TGTGCCAGCAGCCCAATAGGGACAGCGAACACCGGGGAGCTGTTTTTT
CASSPIGTANTGELFF
>TRBD1|.|TRBJ1-4|TRBV18
TGTGCCAGCTCACCGATAGACAGGGCAGGAAACGAAAAACTGTTTTTT
CASSPIDRAGNEKLFF
>TRBD2|.|TRBJ2-1|TRBV7-2
TGTGCCAGCAGCTTAGTCGGTACAGCGGGGGGAAGTCGAAATGAGCAGTTCTTC
CASSLVGTAGGSRNEQFF
>.|few|TRBJ2-5|TRBV5-1
TGCGCCAGCAGCTTGGCAGGGGTCCAAGAGACCCAGTACTTC
CASSLAGVQETQYF
>.|.|TRBJ1-1|TRBV5-1
TGCGCCAGCAGTGACGGGGACACTGAAGCTTTCTTT
CASSDGDTEAFF
>.|.|TRBJ1-2|TRBV18
TGTGCCAGCTCACCACGCCCTCAGGGAGGAACGGACGGCTACACCTTC
CASSPRPQGGTDGYTF
>TRBD2|.|TRBJ2-7|TRBV27
TGTGCCAGCAGTTTATCCCCGGGGGGATGGTCCGAGCAGTACTTC
CASSLSPGGWSEQYF
>TRBD2|.|TRBJ2-1|TRBV5-1
TGCGCCAGCAGCTCCCAAATCCTAGCGGGAGGAACTAATGAGCAGTTCTTC
CASSSQILAGGTNEQFF
>.|.|TRBJ1-4|TRBV29-1
TGCAGCGTTTTAAGCACCCTTACTAATGAAAAACTGTTTTTT
CSVLSTLTNEKLFF
>TRBD1|.|TRBJ2-1|TRBV2
TGTGCCGGCGAACGGGACAGGCGCGGTGAGCAGTTCTTC
CAGERDRRGEQFF
>TRBD1|.|TRBJ1-1|TRBV2
TGTGCCACATCGAGGGGGCCGAACACTGAAGCTTTCTTT
CATSRGPNTEAFF
>TRBD2|.|TRBJ2-7|TRBV11-2
TGTGCCAGCAGCTTGGGCGGGGGGATCTACGAGCAGTACTTC
CASSLGGGIYEQYF
>.|once|TRBJ2-2|TRBV1
TGCACCAGCAGCCAAGCCTTGCTAGCGGGGGGCACCGGGGAGCTGTTTTTT
CTSSQALLAGGTGELFF
>.|.|TRBJ1-2|TRBV7-2
TGTGCCAGCAGCCCCCGACAGATTAACTATGGCTACACCTTC
CASSPRQINYGYTF
>.|.|TRBJ2-5|TRBV7-2
TGTGCCAGCAGCTTACGTAGAGGAGGAGAGACCCAGTACTTC
CASSLRRGGETQYF
>.|.|TRBJ2-7|TRBV6-5
TGTGCCAGCAGGGGCTTGGGGGCACCTACCTACGAGCAGTACTTC
CASRGLGAPTYEQYF
>TRBD1|few|TRBJ1-2|TRBV2
TGTGCCAGCAGGTCCTACAGGGGAGGTAGTGGCTACACCTTC
CASRSYRGGSGYTF
>TRBD2|.|TRBJ2-1|TRBV7-2
TGTGCCAGCAGCAAACTAGCGGGAGGGGGCTATGAGCAGTTCTTC
CASSKLAGGGYEQFF
>.|.|TRBJ1-4|TRBV28
TGTGCCAGCAGTTTGTCGGTCGGGGGTGGTAATGAAAAACTGTTTTTT
CASSLSVGGGNEKLFF